A selection of T cell receptor beta chains follows, all from one sample in a study of radiotherapy plus CTLA-4 blockade in lung cancer. Data came from immunoSEQ multiplex PCR; TCRdb stores just in-frame clones and leaves some out. Counted here are 70,000 to 90,000 clones, around 76% occurring once; the ten biggest clones make up 22%. This specimen consisted of peripheral blood, obtained from a patient treated with radiotherapy plus ipilimumab. These receptors all come from a human donor with non-small cell lung cancer whose response to radiotherapy plus ipilimumab could not be evaluated. Some clones in this sample may be carry-over from other donors' samples. The CDR3 runs from the conserved cysteine through the conserved F or W. A D gene is named only where the DNA matches it firmly. Size is stated for part of the rows, as once, few or many counts, or as a class when the clone is expanded.

V gene	D gene	clone size	J gene	CDR3 protein	CDR3 DNA
TRBV2	-	-	TRBJ1-6	CASSEARGGFYNSPLHF	TGTGCCAGCAGTGAAGCGCGAGGCGGATTCTATAATTCACCCCTCCACTTT
TRBV28	TRBD1	-	TRBJ1-2	CASSHRTGGYNYGYTF	TGTGCCAGCAGTCACAGGACAGGGGGCTATAACTATGGCTACACCTTC
TRBV4-3	-	-	TRBJ2-5	CASSQVRSETQYF	TGCGCCAGCAGCCAAGTGCGGTCGGAGACCCAGTACTTC
TRBV5-1	TRBD2	-	TRBJ2-1	CASSLVVAGSGIIEQFF	TGCGCCAGCAGCTTGGTCGTAGCGGGGTCGGGTATTATTGAGCAGTTCTTC
TRBV19	-	-	TRBJ1-2	CASTTSGGGLYGYTF	TGTGCCAGTACCACCTCTGGGGGGGGCCTCTATGGCTACACCTTC
TRBV27	-	-	TRBJ2-7	CASSLSASISAYEQYF	TGTGCCAGCAGTTTATCCGCGTCGATTAGCGCCTACGAGCAGTACTTC
TRBV4-2	TRBD1	few	TRBJ1-5	CASSLQGGQQPQHF	TGTGCCAGCAGCTTGCAAGGGGGCCAGCAGCCCCAGCATTTT
TRBV11-2	-	-	TRBJ2-7	CASSSRTDLYEQYF	TGTGCCAGCAGCTCCCGGACAGACTTATACGAGCAGTACTTC
TRBV7-2	-	-	TRBJ1-5	CASSLGSRYSNQPQHF	TGTGCCAGCAGCTTAGGTTCCAGATATAGCAATCAGCCCCAGCATTTT
TRBV5-8	TRBD1	-	TRBJ1-5	CASSSRTGWNQPQHF	TGTGCCAGCAGCTCGCGGACAGGGTGGAATCAGCCCCAGCATTTT
TRBV19	TRBD1	-	TRBJ2-7	CASSTGTGLWQYF	TGTGCCAGTAGCACCGGGACAGGGTTATGGCAGTACTTC
TRBV6-5	-	-	TRBJ1-4	CASSYDLTGNEKLFF	TGTGCCAGCAGTTACGACTTAACGGGAAATGAAAAACTGTTTTTT
TRBV7-2	TRBD2	-	TRBJ2-3	CASSSGTSGGGTQYF	TGTGCCAGCAGCTCCGGGACTAGCGGGGGAGGTACGCAGTATTTT
TRBV28	-	-	TRBJ1-2	CASSLAGYGYTF	TGTGCCAGCAGTTTAGCAGGGTATGGCTACACCTTC
TRBV13	TRBD1	-	TRBJ2-5	CASSPQGEETQYF	TGTGCCAGCAGCCCTCAGGGGGAGGAGACCCAGTACTTC
TRBV5-8	-	few	TRBJ2-7	CASSRRQFSYEQYF	TGTGCCAGCAGCCGAAGACAGTTCTCCTACGAGCAGTACTTC
TRBV10-3	-	-	TRBJ2-3	CAISEGWASTDTQYF	TGTGCCATCAGTGAAGGCTGGGCCAGCACAGATACGCAGTATTTT
TRBV4-1	TRBD1	-	TRBJ1-5	CASSQEGGQPNQPQHF	TGCGCCAGCAGCCAAGAGGGGGGACAGCCTAATCAGCCCCAGCATTTT
TRBV13	-	-	TRBJ1-2	CASSLAGRSYGYTF	TGTGCCAGCAGCTTAGCTGGGAGGAGCTATGGCTACACCTTC
TRBV5-6	-	-	TRBJ2-5	CASSAGQREAQYF	TGTGCCAGCAGCGCGGGACAGAGAGAAGCCCAGTACTTC
TRBV28	TRBD1	-	TRBJ2-7	CASRDRGQYEQYF	TGTGCCAGCAGGGACAGGGGGCAGTACGAGCAGTACTTC
TRBV28	TRBD2	-	TRBJ2-2	CASSLFTGGIGELFF	TGTGCCAGCAGTTTATTTACGGGGGGGATCGGGGAGCTGTTTTTT
TRBV5-4	TRBD2	-	TRBJ2-3	CASSSSGGVGTDTQYF	TGTGCCAGCAGCTCTAGCGGGGGGGTGGGCACAGATACGCAGTATTTT
TRBV18	-	-	TRBJ1-6	CASSLQGYNSPLHF	TGTGCCAGCTCACTACAGGGCTATAATTCACCCCTCCACTTT
TRBV10-3	-	-	TRBJ2-2	CASRGGSGPGELFF	TGTGCCTCCAGAGGGGGTTCGGGTCCCGGGGAGCTGTTTTTT
TRBV5-6	-	-	TRBJ1-1	CASSLQGMNTEAFF	TGTGCCAGCAGCTTGCAGGGAATGAACACTGAAGCTTTCTTT
TRBV9	TRBD1	-	TRBJ1-6	CASRGQDSYNSPLHF	TGTGCCAGCCGGGGACAGGACTCCTATAATTCACCCCTCCACTTT
TRBV6-1	-	-	TRBJ1-4	CASSERGGGEKLFF	TGTGCCAGCAGTGAAAGAGGTGGAGGGGAAAAACTGTTTTTT
TRBV7-9	TRBD1	-	TRBJ2-7	CASSLLNRGNYEQYF	TGTGCCAGCAGCTTACTAAACAGGGGAAACTACGAGCAGTACTTC
TRBV5-1	-	-	TRBJ1-1	CASSLRPGDVTEAFF	TGCGCCAGCAGCTTAAGGCCAGGCGACGTTACTGAAGCTTTCTTT
TRBV18	-	-	TRBJ2-1	CASSPISGVYNEQFF	TGTGCCAGCTCACCAATATCAGGGGTTTACAATGAGCAGTTCTTC
TRBV19	-	-	TRBJ1-5	CASSMGQGYQPQHF	TGTGCCAGTAGTATGGGCCAGGGGTATCAGCCCCAGCATTTT
TRBV5-4	-	-	TRBJ1-2	CASSFEAGRYGYTF	TGTGCCAGCAGCTTCGAGGCGGGGAGGTATGGCTACACCTTC
TRBV5-4	-	-	TRBJ2-3	CASSFPGESSTDTQYF	TGTGCCAGCAGCTTTCCCGGGGAGTCTAGCACAGATACGCAGTATTTT
TRBV5-8	TRBD1	-	TRBJ2-3	CASSQGVGTDTQYF	TGTGCCAGCAGCCAGGGGGTGGGCACAGATACGCAGTATTTT
TRBV6-5	TRBD1	-	TRBJ2-7	CASTLDRGYEQYF	TGTGCCAGCACCCTGGACAGGGGCTACGAGCAGTACTTC
TRBV7-2	-	-	TRBJ1-4	CASSLRGVNGALTNEKLFF	TGTGCCAGCAGCTTACGCGGGGTAAACGGGGCCCTAACTAATGAAAAACTGTTTTTT
TRBV5-6	TRBD1	once	TRBJ1-6	CASRWGQTPNSPLHF	TGTGCCAGCAGGTGGGGACAGACCCCAAATTCACCCCTCCACTTT
TRBV7-2	-	-	TRBJ1-5	CASRDTGSRQPQHF	TGTGCCAGCAGAGATACAGGATCTAGGCAGCCCCAGCATTTT